This passage covers 23 T cell receptor beta chains from one sample sequenced in a study of T cell responses to AZD1222 COVID-19 vaccine. The protocol was immunoSEQ multiplex PCR, while the TCRdb copy is restricted to in-frame clones and leaves out a portion. The table has about 140,000 clones, 92% seen once. The sample consisted of peripheral blood, taken 28 days after the second AZD1222 dose. The receptors were gathered from an adult who received the AZD1222 COVID-19 vaccine.

J is TRBJ2-3 and V is TRBV9; D gene uncertain. Germline CDR1 reads SGDLS; CDR2 reads YYNGEE. Trimming took 0 bases from V and 6 from J, leaving 17 bases between them. The CDR3 totals 16 residues. The CDR3 DNA is TGTGCCAGCAGCGTAGCCAGCTCCGGAGTTTCGGATACGCAGTATTTT. Amino acids: CASSVASSGVSDTQYF.

The rearrangement uses TRBV5-1 and TRBJ2-5; 8 bases are shared with TRBD2. CDR1 and CDR2 (germline): SGHRS, YFSETQ. The trim removed 4 bases at V and 4 bases at J, leaving 3 bases unmatched. The CDR3 sequence is 13 residues long. The DNA for the CDR3 is TGCGCCAGCAGCCCCGGGGGGGGAGAGACCCAGTACTTC. It encodes CASSPGGGETQYF.

V and J are TRBV19 and TRBJ1-5; 8 nucleotides match TRBD1. The CDR3 covers 18 residues. The V segment lost 4 bases and the J segment 3 bases; nucleotides outside the gene matches: 14. CDR1 is LNHDA and CDR2 is SQIVND in the germline V gene (reference sequence). CDR3 coding DNA: TGTGCCAGTAGTACCCCACGCTCCGGGACAGGCCACAATCAGCCCCAGCATTTT. Translation: CASSTPRSGTGHNQPQHF.

The chain uses TRBV30 and TRBJ1-2; TRBD1 is a possible D gene (5 bases). V shed 4 bases and J shed 8 bases, with 20 bases lying between them. This CDR3 is 14 amino acids long. Germline lookup yields CDR1 GTSNPN and CDR2 SVGIG (reference sequence). The CDR3: CAWIAAGTSAGYTF. As DNA, the CDR3 is TGTGCCTGGATCGCCGCCGGGACCTCCGCGGGCTACACCTTC.

J is TRBJ1-2 and V is TRBV20-1; no clear D. The CDR3 sequence is 10 residues long. Trimming left V 5 bases short and J 8 bases short, with 9 bases between. Germline values: CDR1 DFQATT, CDR2 SNEGSKA (reference sequence). The CDR3 here is CSAEDRGYTF. The CDR3 region has the DNA TGCAGTGCTGAGGATAGGGGCTACACCTTC.

This clone was counted a single time. One end of the junction varies from germline; a read error may be responsible. The chain links TRBV7-9 to TRBJ1-1; TRBD1 matches at 7 bases. CDR1 and CDR2 (germline): SEHNR, FQNEAQ (reference sequence). There are 14 residues in the CDR3. The CDR3 DNA sequence: TGTGCCAGCACCTGGGACAGAGGGAACGCTGAAGCTTTCTTT. Encoded protein: CASTWDRGNAEAFF.

The rearrangement links TRBV5-4 to TRBJ2-1, with 7 bases that match TRBD2. V lost 3 bases, J lost 4 bases, and 7 bases stayed unmatched. The CDR3 covers 15 residues. The germline CDR1 and CDR2 sequences are SGHNT and YYREEE (reference sequence). The CDR3 nucleotides read TGTGCCAGCAGCTGGGGTCTAGCGGCGTACAATGAGCAGTTCTTC. Protein: CASSWGLAAYNEQFF.

The genes are TRBV5-4 and TRBJ2-5; D might be TRBD1 (5 bases). This CDR3 has 16 residues. The V and J ends lost 3 bases and 4 bases respectively, with 19 bases between them. Germline V CDR1 and CDR2: SGHNT, YYREEE (reference sequence). The CDR3 region is CASSYYTGTGSETQYF. Written as DNA, the CDR3 is TGTGCCAGCAGCTACTACACAGGAACGGGCTCAGAGACCCAGTACTTC. The entire variable domain, with the rest obtained from reference TRBV5-4 and TRBJ2-5, is as follows: ETGVTQSPTHLIKTRGQQVTLRCSSQSGHNTVSWYQQALGQGPQFIFQYYREEENGRGNFPPRFSGLQFPNYSSELNVNALELDDSALYLCASSYYTGTGSETQYFGPGTRLLVL.

J is TRBJ2-7 and V is TRBV21-1; TRBD1 is the table's D call and was not checked against the DNA. TRBV21-1 is designated a pseudogene. This CDR3 is built from 17 residues. CDR3 in amino acids: CASSDRGQYPLTYEQYV. CDR3 DNA: TGTGCCAGCAGCGACCGGGGACAGTACCCATTAACCTACGAGCAGTACGTC.

The J gene is TRBJ1-3, the V gene TRBV24-1; a possible D gene is TRBD1 (5 bases). Per germline, CDR1 KGHDR and CDR2 SFDVKD. This CDR3 contains 18 residues. V was cut by 5 bases and J by 0 bases, with 19 bases left in between. The CDR3 here is CATSAGQSLTASGNTIYF. CDR3 in DNA: TGTGCCACCAGTGCGGGGCAAAGTCTGACAGCCTCTGGAAACACCATATATTTT.

The chain carries TRBV9 and TRBJ1-5, with a weak D call TRBD1 (6 bases). This CDR3 spans 16 amino acids. V was pared by 0 bases and J by 0 bases, with 10 bases between. CDR1 is SGDLS, CDR2 YYNGEE, per germline. CDR3 bases: TGTGCCAGCAGCGTAGGGGCAGGGGATAGCAATCAGCCCCAGCATTTT. It is translated as CASSVGAGDSNQPQHF.

The chain employs TRBV7-9 and TRBJ1-2; D not resolved. The V gene lost 5 bases and the J gene lost 4 bases, with 14 bases spanning the gap. Germline values: CDR1 SEHNR, CDR2 FQNEAQ (reference sequence). The CDR3 has 14 amino acids. The CDR3 bases are TGTGCCAGCAGCCCTGACCCCGGGCTCTATGGCTACACCTTC. Translating it yields CASSPDPGLYGYTF.

This clone was observed a single time. This sequence joins TRBV7-2 and TRBJ1-2; D is unclear. Trimming stripped 2 bases from V and 2 bases from J, with 9 bases between. CDR1 is SGHTA, CDR2 FQGNSA, per germline. The CDR3 extends over 14 amino acids. The CDR3 reads CASSLRQENYGYTF. The CDR3 coding sequence is TGTGCCAGCAGCTTAAGGCAGGAAAACTATGGCTACACCTTC.

The chain recombines TRBV4-1 with TRBJ2-1; the D call may be TRBD1 or TRBD2 (5 bases each). Germline CDR1 is MGHRA and CDR2 is YSYEKL. V lost 1 base and J lost 5, with 9 bases in between. This CDR3 has 14 residues. This CDR3 is CASSQGDGNNEQFF. CDR3 coding DNA: TGCGCCAGCAGCCAAGGGGACGGAAACAATGAGCAGTTCTTC.

To note about this clone: Other DNA sequences in this specimen translate into the identical CDR3. The V and J genes are TRBV3-1 (or the pseudogene TRBV3-2) and TRBJ1-1, with D unresolved. Trimming cost V 0 bases and J 1 base, with 6 bases left between them. CDR1 LGHDT and CDR2 YNNKEL come from the germline V gene (reference sequence). The CDR3 extends over 14 amino acids. This CDR3 reads CASSQDSGNTEAFF. In DNA form, the CDR3 reads TGTGCCAGCAGCCAAGATTCGGGGAACACTGAAGCTTTCTTT.

This sequence joins TRBV7-8 and TRBJ2-1, with D possibly matching TRBD1 (5 bases). The germline gives CDR1 SGHVS, CDR2 FQNEAQ. This CDR3 has 15 residues. The V and J ends lost 5 bases and 0 bases respectively, with 11 bases between them. The CDR3 sequence: CASSPGLRSYNEQFF. Written as DNA, the CDR3 is TGTGCCAGCAGCCCAGGGCTCCGCTCCTACAATGAGCAGTTCTTC.

The rearrangement joins TRBV24-1 to TRBJ2-2; D uncertain. The V gene lost 5 bases and the J gene lost 5 bases, with 11 bases spanning the gap. This CDR3 is 14 amino acids long. CDR1 is KGHDR, CDR2 SFDVKD, per germline. The CDR3 nucleotides read TGTGCCACCAGTGGAAACCAGGATACCGGGGAGCTGTTTTTT. It specifies CATSGNQDTGELFF.

In DNA form, the CDR3 reads TGTGCCAGCAGCTTTGGATTTTCCGTTAGCAATCAGCCCCAGCATTTT. This translates into CASSFGFSVSNQPQHF. The chain couples TRBV5-6 to TRBJ1-5, with D hard to call. V was shortened by 2 bases and J by 0 bases, with 12 bases between the two germline ends. This CDR3 has 16 amino acids. Germline V gene data show CDR1 as SGHDT and CDR2 as YYEEEE.

The chain has TRBV4-1 and TRBJ2-2; 10 nucleotides agree with TRBD2. The CDR3 consists of 17 residues. Trimming took 4 bases from V and 0 from J; bases not matched to a gene: 5. In germline, CDR1 is MGHRA, CDR2 YSYEKL. The CDR3, as DNA: TGCGCCAGCAGCCTGGGACTAGCGAAAACGAACACCGGGGAGCTGTTTTTT. This gives the protein CASSLGLAKTNTGELFF.

V gene TRBV2 combines with J gene TRBJ1-1; 9 bases fit TRBD1. J was trimmed by 2 bases and V by 6 bases; bases with no gene match: 4. The CDR3 runs 14 residues. Germline CDR1 is SNHLY and CDR2 is FYNNEI. The CDR3 DNA follows: TGTGCCAGCAGGAACAGGGGGCGAAACACTGAAGCTTTCTTT. As protein: CASRNRGRNTEAFF.

This clone showed up just once. V gene TRBV2 combines with J gene TRBJ1-1, with 7 bases fitting TRBD1. V was clipped by 7 bases and J by 3 bases; unmatched bases: 8. The CDR3 totals 14 residues. Germline CDR1 is SNHLY and CDR2 is FYNNEI. CDR3 bases: TGTGCCAGCACGAGGGACAGAGGATACACTGAAGCTTTCTTT. It is translated as CASTRDRGYTEAFF.

The chain has TRBV3-1 (or the pseudogene TRBV3-2) and TRBJ2-1, with TRBD2 identical over 9 bases. The CDR3 has 16 amino acids. V lost 1 base and J lost 7; bases outside the gene matches: 8. Per the germline V gene, CDR1 is LGHDT and CDR2 is YNNKEL (reference sequence). CDR3 residues: CASSQGVAGVGNEQFF. CDR3 nucleotides: TGTGCCAGCAGCCAAGGGGTAGCGGGAGTAGGAAATGAGCAGTTCTTC.

In regard to this clone: Sequence at one end of the junction differs from germline and may be a read error. The chain employs TRBV5-6 and TRBJ1-1, with D hard to call. The CDR3 covers 14 residues. CDR1 and CDR2 from the germline V gene are SGHDT and YYEEEE. In DNA form, the CDR3 reads TGTGCCAGCAGCTTGGAGGGTATGAATACTGAAGCTTTCTTT. Protein: CASSLEGMNTEAFF.